A single sample gave rise to the 18 T cell receptor beta chains below, sequenced in a study of blood T cell repertoires in COVID-19. Measured with immunoSEQ multiplex PCR; TCRdb has only the in-frame clones, and not every one. Of about 240,000 clones in the sample, around 82% were seen once. The specimen sequenced was PBMCs or T cells enriched from blood (not recorded which). Receptors originate from a woman between 40 and 50 years old who had been exposed to COVID-19.

The chain links TRBV24-1 to TRBJ2-5, with 11 nucleotides matching TRBD2. This CDR3 contains 15 residues. The V segment lost 7 bases and the J segment 3 bases; nucleotides outside the gene matches: 6. Germline values: CDR1 KGHDR, CDR2 SFDVKD. The CDR3 sequence: CATSPGTSGKETQYF. In DNA, the CDR3 is TGTGCCACCAGCCCCGGGACTAGCGGCAAAGAGACCCAGTACTTC.

V and J are TRBV13 and TRBJ1-4; 7 bases are shared with TRBD1. In germline, CDR1 is PRHDT, CDR2 FYEKMQ (reference sequence). The CDR3 is 12 amino acids. The trim removed 5 bases at V and 13 bases at J, leaving 7 bases unmatched. CDR3 region: CASSHQGEALFF. Written as DNA, the CDR3 is TGTGCCAGCAGCCATCAGGGGGAGGCACTGTTTTTT.

This clone occurred a few times. The chain carries TRBV18 and TRBJ2-7; 12 bases align to TRBD1. The CDR3 sequence is 19 residues long. Germline trimming cut 5 bases from V and 0 bases from J; bases unmatched to any gene: 14. Germline V gene lookup returns CDR1 KGHSH and CDR2 LQKENI. The CDR3 loop is CASSSAPGTGGPGSYEQYF. The CDR3 bases are TGTGCCAGCTCATCGGCGCCCGGGACAGGGGGCCCGGGCTCCTACGAGCAGTACTTC.

CDR3 region: CASRYRGRGTEAFF. Written as DNA, the CDR3 is TGTGCCAGCAGGTACAGGGGGCGAGGCACTGAAGCTTTCTTT. This chain links TRBV6-5 with TRBJ1-1; 9 nucleotides match TRBD1. The V gene's germline CDR1 is MNHEY and CDR2 SVGAGI. V was clipped by 6 bases and J by 4 bases; unmatched bases: 6. This CDR3 is 14 amino acids long.

This sequence joins TRBV28 and TRBJ1-1, with D perhaps matching TRBD1 (5 bases). V was shortened by 3 bases and J by 6 bases, with 14 bases between the two germline ends. The CDR3 is 14 residues long. Germline assignment: CDR1 MDHEN and CDR2 SYDVKM. CDR3 sequence reads: CASSFRGAGPEAFF. The DNA for the CDR3 is TGTGCCAGCAGTTTCCGGGGCGCGGGGCCTGAAGCTTTCTTT. Using reference TRBV28 and TRBJ1-1 for the parts outside the CDR3, the full variable domain is DVKVTQSSRYLVKRTGEKVFLECVQDMDHENMFWYRQDPGLGLRLIYFSYDVKMKEKGDIPEGYSVSREKKERFSLILESASTNQTSMYLCASSFRGAGPEAFFGQGTRLTVV.

Concerning this clone itself: The junction departs from the called germline gene at one end, perhaps through a read error. The gene calls are TRBV6-1 and TRBJ2-7; maybe TRBD1 (6 bases). This CDR3 contains 15 residues. Germline CDR1 reads MNHNS; CDR2 reads SASEGT. The CDR3 loop reads CASREGMGANYEQYF. DNA for the CDR3: TGTGCCAGCAGGGAAGGAATGGGGGCCAACTACGAGCAGTACTTC.

The V gene is TRBV12-5, the J gene TRBJ2-6, with D perhaps TRBD1 (7 bases). The CDR3 covers 18 residues. Germline assignment: CDR1 LGHNT and CDR2 FRNRAP. Trimming shortened V by 7 bases and J by 4 bases, and 23 bases separated the two germline ends. The CDR3 protein is CASAEGASFASGANVLTF. CDR3 bases: TGTGCTAGTGCGGAGGGGGCCTCTTTCGCGTCAGGGGCCAACGTCCTGACTTTC.

This clone occurred once. The chain recombines TRBV5-1 with TRBJ1-1, with D perhaps matching TRBD1 (5 bases). Germline V CDR1 and CDR2: SGHRS, YFSETQ. The CDR3 is made up of 14 amino acids. V lost 2 bases to trimming and J lost 4 bases, with 12 bases between them. The CDR3 reads CASSFPGPGTEAFF. CDR3 nucleotides: TGCGCCAGCAGCTTTCCAGGGCCGGGCACTGAAGCTTTCTTT.

The rearrangement joins TRBV28 to TRBJ1-4, with TRBD1 as a possible D gene (6 bases). V lost 5 bases and J 0 bases, leaving 19 bases between the germline ends. Germline V gene lookup returns CDR1 MDHEN and CDR2 SYDVKM. The CDR3 is 18 residues long. CDR3 region: CASSPGHISWATNEKLFF. The CDR3 DNA sequence: TGTGCCAGCAGTCCGGGACACATCTCTTGGGCAACTAATGAAAAACTGTTTTTT.

The CDR3 DNA sequence: TGTGCCAGCAGCTTACTGTCGGAGTGGGATACGCAGTATTTT. Protein sequence: CASSLLSEWDTQYF. The chain links TRBV7-6 to TRBJ2-3, with unresolved D. CDR1 and CDR2 from the germline V gene are SGHVS and FNYEAQ. The ends were cut back, 2 bases at V and 6 bases at J, with 12 bases in the middle. This CDR3 is 14 amino acids long.

This chain joins TRBV6-5 and TRBJ1-2; possible D gene TRBD1, 6 bases. CDR1 is MNHEY and CDR2 is SVGAGI in the germline V gene. V lost 6 bases and J lost 7, with 21 bases in between. This CDR3 has 15 amino acids. The CDR3 spells CASSYGAGALGGYTF. The CDR3, as DNA: TGTGCCAGCAGCTACGGGGCAGGGGCCTTGGGTGGCTACACCTTC.

The chain carries TRBV9 and TRBJ2-5; 9 nucleotides agree with TRBD1. V trimming: 3 bases; J trimming: 7 bases; junction bases outside the gene matches: 10. The V gene's germline CDR1 is SGDLS and CDR2 YYNGEE. The CDR3 contains 15 residues. CDR3 protein: CASSEDPGQGLTQYF. The CDR3 DNA sequence: TGTGCCAGCAGCGAGGACCCGGGACAGGGCTTGACCCAGTACTTC.

The CDR3 nucleotides read TGTGCCAGCAGTGAATCTCAGGGGCGCGGTCCCAATAAAGCTTTCTTT. The encoded protein is CASSESQGRGPNKAFF. This chain links TRBV25-1 with TRBJ1-1; the D gene is possibly TRBD1 (6 bases). From germline, CDR1 is MGHDK and CDR2 SYGVNS. V was clipped by 1 base and J by 9 bases, with 21 bases between them. This CDR3 has 16 residues.

The chain is built from TRBV6-4 and TRBJ1-6, with D possibly being TRBD1 (6 bases). The CDR3 runs to 14 residues. The V gene's germline CDR1 is MRHNA and CDR2 SNTAGT. V dropped 6 bases and J dropped 10 bases, with 16 bases sitting between them. CDR3 nucleotide sequence: TGTGCCAGCAGCCGACAGGCAGCGGAATCACCCCTCCACTTT. This encodes CASSRQAAESPLHF.

The chain joins TRBV9 to TRBJ2-1; 10 nucleotides agree with TRBD1. Trimming at V came to 0 bases and at J to 8 bases, leaving 11 bases not matched to a gene. From germline, CDR1 is SGDLS and CDR2 YYNGEE. The CDR3 length is 17 residues. CDR3 in amino acids: CASSVEIRTGGQDEQFF. The CDR3 bases are TGTGCCAGCAGCGTAGAAATTCGGACAGGGGGTCAGGATGAGCAGTTCTTC. Combining the CDR3 with reference TRBV9 and TRBJ2-1 gives the whole variable domain DSGVTQTPKHLITATGQRVTLRCSPRSGDLSVYWYQQSLDQGLQFLIQYYNGEERAKGNILERFSAQQFPDLHSELNLSSLELGDSALYFCASSVEIRTGGQDEQFFGPGTRLTVL.

This chain links TRBV18 with TRBJ1-3; possibly TRBD1 for D (5 bases). Germline V gives CDR1 KGHSH, CDR2 LQKENI. This CDR3 spans 16 amino acids. Trimming cost V 0 bases and J 0 bases, with 9 bases left between them. The CDR3: CASSPPEGSSGNTIYF. CDR3 nucleotides: TGTGCCAGCTCACCACCGGAGGGGAGCTCTGGAAACACCATATATTTT.

V usage is TRBV5-1 and J usage is TRBJ2-2; TRBD1 might be the D (5 bases). CDR1 is SGHRS and CDR2 is YFSETQ in the germline V gene. V shed 0 bases and J shed 0 bases, with 15 bases lying between them. CDR3 size: 18 residues. CDR3 residues: CASSLESPTATNTGELFF. CDR3 DNA sequence: TGCGCCAGCAGCTTGGAGTCCCCGACAGCTACGAACACCGGGGAGCTGTTTTTT.

The count of this clone is one. The gene calls are TRBV28 and TRBJ1-2, with TRBD1 identical over 8 bases. The V segment lost 2 bases and the J segment 8 bases; nucleotides outside the gene matches: 1. This CDR3 comprises 12 residues. From germline, CDR1 is MDHEN and CDR2 SYDVKM. CDR3 in DNA: TGTGCCAGCAGTTTAGCAGGGGGCGGCTACACCTTC. It encodes CASSLAGGGYTF.